The T cell receptor (beta chain) under discussion was sequenced for a study of shared clonotypes between healthy human individuals. Only in-frame clones appear in the TCRdb table, and some are missing; sequencing was by immunoSEQ multiplex PCR. Seen here are millions of clones, approximately 95% observed once, and the top ten hold about 1.1%. V lost 3 bases, J lost 2 bases, and 3 bases stayed unmatched. This CDR3 region has 14 residues. Germline V gene lookup returns CDR1 MDHEN and CDR2 SYDVKM. Comment on this clone: Antigen specificity is unknown.

Positive CCR7 selection of CD45RO-negative cells yielded the naive CD8 cells, and terminally differentiated effector memory CD45RA+ cells were excluded. Study-wide points: In having few donors, the study represented limited genetic and exposure-history diversity.

V and J are TRBV28 and TRBJ2-7; 8 bases map to TRBD1. The TCR originated in a young man in good health. Sequences were obtained from naive CD8+ T cells sorted from blood. CDR3 coding DNA: TGTGCCAGCAGTTTCAGGGGGCAGACCTACGAGCAGTACTTC. Translating it yields CASSFRGQTYEQYF.